This T cell receptor (beta chain) was profiled in a study of somatic mutations in cytotoxic T cells in rheumatoid arthritis. General observations from the study: The top CD8+ clone topped 20% of CD8+ cells in about an eighth of the roughly 65 patients.

TCRdb keeps only in-frame clones here, not all; method: immunoSEQ multiplex PCR. The sample shows approximately 5,000 clones, more than 60% of them seen only once. This clone was picked up a small number of times. Antigen: not known. Trimming removed 3 bases from V and 8 bases from J, with 14 bases in between. The V gene's germline CDR1 is LNHDA and CDR2 SQIVND (reference sequence). CDR3 size: 13 residues. Input material: CD8+ T cells sorted from blood. The clonotype was recovered from a man in his 70s with rheumatoid arthritis. This chain connects TRBV19 to TRBJ2-7, with a weak D call TRBD1 (6 bases). Written as DNA, the CDR3 is TGTGCCAGTAGTATGGGGCCAGGGGACAAGCAGTACTTC. Residues: CASSMGPGDKQYF.